This TCR beta chain was sequenced during a study of T cells in women clearing cervical HPV infection. Broader study findings: CIN3+ cases had significantly higher TCR repertoire richness than controls, but evenness did not differ.

Produced via immunoSEQ multiplex PCR; TCRdb's table is partial and in-frame only. This repertoire includes around 39,000 clones. Remarks on this clone: Its target is not known.

The origin of this receptor is a woman aged 18 to 75 with a cervical HPV16 infection that either progressed to CIN3+ or cleared (not recorded which). The sequenced sample consisted of blood buffy coat.

CDR3 protein: CASSLANGGGQETQYF. Partial CDR3 DNA: TGCGCCAGCAGCTTGGCCAACGGGGGTGGGCAAGAGACC. The J gene is TRBJ2-5, the V gene TRBV5-1, with D tentatively TRBD2 (6 bases). Read data end 3 residues before the CDR3 end; the end is taken from the germline J gene. This CDR3 is built from 16 residues. CDR1 and CDR2 (germline): SGHRS, YFSETQ. Trimming stripped 0 bases from V and 2 bases from J, with 14 bases between.